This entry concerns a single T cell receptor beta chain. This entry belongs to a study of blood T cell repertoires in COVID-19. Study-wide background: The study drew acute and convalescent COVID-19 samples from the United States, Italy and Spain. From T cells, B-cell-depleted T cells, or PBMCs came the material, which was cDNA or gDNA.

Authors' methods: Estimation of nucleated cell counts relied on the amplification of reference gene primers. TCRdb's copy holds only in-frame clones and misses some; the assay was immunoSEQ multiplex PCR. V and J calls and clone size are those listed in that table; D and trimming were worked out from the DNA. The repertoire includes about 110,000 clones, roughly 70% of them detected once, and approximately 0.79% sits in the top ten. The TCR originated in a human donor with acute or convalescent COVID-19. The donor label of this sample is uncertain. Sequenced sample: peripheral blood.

CDR3 amino acids: CASTGGHYEQYF. The DNA of the CDR3 is TGTGCCTCTACGGGGGGGCACTACGAGCAGTACTTC. V gene TRBV6-1 combines with J gene TRBJ2-7, with TRBD2 matching 8 bases. Looked up from germline, CDR1 is MNHNS and CDR2 is SASEGT. The CDR3 totals 12 residues. Unmatched junction bases numbered 6, after V lost 11 bases and J lost 3 bases.